One sample yielded the 22 T cell receptor beta chains listed below, sequenced in a study of low-dose radiotherapy and immunotherapy resistance in tumors. TRAV and TRBV primers primed cDNA for both TCRalpha and TCRbeta. TCR amplification involved about 18 PCR cycles with a constant-region primer and V-primer adapter. TCRdb reanalysed the reads using MiXCR and keeps one entry per CDR3 protein. This table has more than 9,500 distinct CDR3 sequences, 35% to 50% appearing once. These receptors originate from a human donor with advanced metastatic prostate, ovarian, gallbladder or colorectal cancer (not recorded which). This table probably holds off-target reads from a library built for another chain.

Details on this clonotype: Because the CDR3's place on the DNA is in doubt, the DNA is left out and the CDR3 is given as listed by TCRdb. The CDR3 protein is CASSFGPGETQYF. V is TRBV7-3 and J is TRBJ2-5; the D segment call TRBD1 is taken from the table without a DNA check. The CDR3 is 13 amino acids long, termini counted. Per the germline V gene, CDR1 is SGHTA and CDR2 is FQGTGA.

This chain joins TRBV11-1 and TRBJ1-1; D not certain. This CDR3 region has 12 residues. The V gene's germline CDR1 is SGHAT and CDR2 FQDESV (reference sequence). V lost 3 bases and J lost 8, with 10 bases in between. In nucleotides, the CDR3 is TGTGCCAGCAGCTTCCCCGACTTAGAAGCTTTCTTT. This codes for CASSFPDLEAFF.

The V and J genes are TRBV27 and TRBJ2-1; 9 bases are shared with TRBD1. From germline, CDR1 is MNHEY and CDR2 SMNVEV (reference sequence). There are 16 residues in the CDR3. V shed 5 bases and J 4 bases; nucleotides not matched to a gene: 9. Here the CDR3 reads CASSKSTGGRYNEQFF. The CDR3, as DNA: TGTGCCAGCAGTAAAAGTACAGGGGGCAGGTACAATGAGCAGTTCTTC.

This clonotype is classed as medium-sized. The chain employs TRBV6-2 or TRBV6-3 and TRBJ2-2; tentative D call: TRBD2 (5 bases). The CDR3 is 17 residues long. Germline V gives CDR1 MNHEY, CDR2 SVGEGT. Trimming shortened V by 0 bases and J by 0 bases, and 11 bases separated the two germline ends. CDR3 protein: CASSYSDSDPNTGELFF. Here the CDR3 DNA reads TGTGCCAGCAGTTACTCGGATAGCGACCCGAACACCGGGGAGCTGTTTTTT.

This chain uses TRBV7-8 with TRBJ1-5; D is possibly TRBD1 (6 bases). The CDR3 extends over 17 amino acids. CDR1 is SGHVS and CDR2 is FQNEAQ in the germline V gene. Trimming cost V 0 bases and J 3 bases, with 15 bases left between them. The CDR3 DNA follows: TGTGCCAGCAGCTTAGCTATTAATTGGGGGCTCAATCAGCCCCAGCATTTT. This translates into CASSLAINWGLNQPQHF.

In its sample, this clonotype was seen a few times. The chain carries TRBV5-1 and TRBJ2-3; no definite D call. V lost 2 bases, J lost 1 base, and 11 bases lay in between. The CDR3 has 15 residues. Germline loops: CDR1 SGHRS, CDR2 YFSETQ. As DNA, the CDR3 is TGCGCCAGCAGCTTACTCGGTCATGGCACAGATACGCAGTATTTT. Translated: CASSLLGHGTDTQYF.

This clonotype appeared a few times. The chain joins TRBV20-1 to TRBJ2-1; D possibly corresponds to TRBD2 (6 bases). Trimming pared 5 bases from V and 0 bases from J, leaving 14 bases between. There are 15 residues in the CDR3. CDR1 is DFQATT, CDR2 SNEGSKA, per germline (reference sequence). CDR3 sequence reads: CSASRLGSSYNEQFF. The CDR3 DNA reads TGCAGTGCTTCCCGACTAGGGAGCTCCTACAATGAGCAGTTCTTC.

This sequence joins TRBV11-2 and TRBJ1-4; possibly TRBD1 for D (5 bases). CDR3 size: 14 residues. Germline V gives CDR1 SGHAT, CDR2 FQNNGV. Trimming pared 5 bases from V and 7 bases from J, leaving 14 bases between. CDR3 bases: TGTGCCAGCAGCCCTGGGGGGGTCGGTGAAAAACTGTTTTTT. Its protein product is CASSPGGVGEKLFF.

This clonotype appeared a few times. The V call is TRBV2, the J call TRBJ2-1; the D is unclear. V was trimmed by 8 bases and J by 9 bases, leaving 14 bases between them. This CDR3 spans 12 amino acids. Germline V CDR1 and CDR2: SNHLY, FYNNEI. CDR3 residues: CASGLWAGEQFF. CDR3 bases: TGTGCCAGCGGCCTTTGGGCCGGTGAGCAGTTCTTC.

This clonotype appeared a few times. This chain links TRBV7-9 with TRBJ2-7; TRBD2 agrees at 7 bases. The germline V gene encodes CDR1 SEHNR and CDR2 FQNEAQ (reference sequence). Losses at the gene ends were 1 base for V and 5 bases for J; bases not matched to a gene: 5. The CDR3 sequence is 14 residues long. CDR3 sequence reads: CASSLGRGYHEQYF. The CDR3 coding sequence is TGTGCCAGCAGCTTAGGGCGGGGGTACCACGAGCAGTACTTC.

The rearrangement joins TRBV29-1 to TRBJ2-5; D assignment may be TRBD1 or TRBD2 (5 bases each). Trimming left V 7 bases short and J 5 bases short, with 14 bases between. The CDR3 covers 12 residues. Germline loops: CDR1 SQVTM, CDR2 ANQGSEA. The CDR3 DNA follows: TGCAGCGCCTTGAAGGGACGTGAGACCCAGTACTTC. Translating it yields CSALKGRETQYF.

The chain combines TRBV7-2 with TRBJ2-5; D ambiguous. Trimming shortened V by 1 base and J by 5 bases, and 8 bases separated the two germline ends. Germline CDR1 reads SGHTA; CDR2 reads FQGNSA. This CDR3 spans 13 amino acids. The CDR3 nucleotides read TGTGCCAGCAGCTTAGGGGAACGGGAGACCCAGTACTTC. Translating gives CASSLGERETQYF.

V and J are TRBV2 and TRBJ1-4; TRBD1 is a possible D gene (5 bases). Germline values: CDR1 SNHLY, CDR2 FYNNEI. The CDR3 is made up of 14 amino acids. V was clipped by 0 bases and J by 17 bases, with 19 bases between them. The CDR3 region has the DNA TGTGCCAGCAGTGAAGCGAAAGGGACGCCGCGAAGCTTTTTT. It translates to CASSEAKGTPRSFF.

The gene calls are TRBV9 and TRBJ2-3, with TRBD2 matching over 7 bases. Germline trimming cut 4 bases from V and 6 bases from J; bases unmatched to any gene: 2. The CDR3 sequence is 12 residues long. CDR1 SGDLS and CDR2 YYNGEE come from the germline V gene. CDR3 sequence (DNA): TGTGCCAGCAGCCAACTAGCGGATACGCAGTATTTT. It encodes CASSQLADTQYF.

This clonotype has more than one count but fewer than ten. This sequence joins TRBV23-1 and TRBJ1-4, with no clear D. TRBV23-1 is an ORF, with its function uncertain. The CDR3 is 13 residues long. Trimming left V 6 bases short and J 8 bases short, with 13 bases between. CDR3 sequence reads: CASSPGGSEKLFF. In DNA, the CDR3 is TGCGCCAGCAGCCCGGGCGGTAGCGAAAAACTGTTTTTT.

The chain joins TRBV2 to TRBJ2-7, with D unresolved. This CDR3 is built from 10 residues. Germline values: CDR1 SNHLY, CDR2 FYNNEI. V was clipped by 4 bases and J by 2 bases, with 0 bases between them. CDR3 coding DNA: TGTGCCAGCAGTGCCTACGAGCAGTACTTC. Translated, it gives CASSAYEQYF.

The chain combines TRBV7-2 with TRBJ2-2, with D tentatively TRBD1 or TRBD2 (5 bases each). The germline gives CDR1 SGHTA, CDR2 FQGNSA. V was cut by 5 bases and J by 7 bases, with 14 bases left in between. This CDR3 region has 14 residues. This CDR3 is CASSPGSFGGELFF. The CDR3 bases are TGTGCCAGCAGCCCAGGGAGTTTCGGCGGGGAGCTGTTTTTT. The full variable domain, with the rest looked up from reference TRBV7-2 and TRBJ2-2, is GAGVSQSPSNKVTEKGKDVELRCDPISGHTALYWYRQSLGQGLEFLIYFQGNSAPDKSGLPSDRFSAERTGGSVSTLTIQRTQQEDSAVYLCASSPGSFGGELFFGEGSRLTVL.

This clonotype was counted a few times. The chain employs TRBV28 and TRBJ2-7; 7 positions match TRBD1. Germline CDR1 MDHEN, CDR2 SYDVKM. There are 12 residues in the CDR3. J gave up 12 bases and V 5 bases, and 10 bases lay outside the gene matches. CDR3 amino acids: CASSGPPGTAYF. CDR3 nucleotides: TGTGCCAGCAGTGGGCCCCCGGGGACAGCGTACTTC.

This chain's CDR3 is CASSWGLQGPLHF. The CDR3 nucleotides are TGTGCCAGTAGTTGGGGGCTCCAGGGACCCCTCCACTTT. The chain recombines TRBV19 with TRBJ1-6, with TRBD1 as a possible D gene (6 bases). The CDR3 is 13 residues long. Germline V gene data show CDR1 as LNHDA and CDR2 as SQIVND (reference sequence). V was shortened by 5 bases and J by 12 bases, with 14 bases between the two germline ends.

The V call is TRBV9, the J call TRBJ2-7, with 7 bases matching TRBD1. Germline-derived CDR1 and CDR2 are SGDLS and YYNGEE. Trimming cost V 5 bases and J 5 bases; bases outside gene matches: 7. The CDR3 covers 13 residues. The CDR3 spells CASRETTGDEQYF. The CDR3 nucleotides read TGTGCCAGCAGAGAGACAACAGGGGACGAGCAGTACTTC.

The sample holds a few counts of this clonotype. This rearrangement joins TRBV18 to TRBJ1-1; TRBD1 is a possible D gene (6 bases). The length of the CDR3 is 15 residues. Trimming pared 3 bases from V and 4 bases from J, leaving 15 bases between. CDR1 and CDR2 (germline): KGHSH, LQKENI. CDR3 nucleotides: TGTGCCAGCTCACCGCCCATAAGGGGGACCACTGAAGCTTTCTTT. It translates to CASSPPIRGTTEAFF.

V usage is TRBV6-2 or TRBV6-3 and J usage is TRBJ1-1, with no clear D. In germline, CDR1 is MNHEY, CDR2 SVGEGT. The V end lost 6 bases, the J end lost 3 bases, and 14 bases lay between the germline ends. CDR3 length: 14 residues. The CDR3 region is CASSVDVGYTEAFF. For the CDR3, the DNA is TGTGCCAGCAGCGTTGACGTGGGGTACACTGAAGCTTTCTTT.